The T cell receptor beta chain described here comes from a study of identical twins. Findings and caveats of the study: Because invariant MAIT and iNKT cells could be present, zero-insertion analyses could be partly confounded. The analysis was cross-sectional rather than longitudinal within donors. Models came in too low on out-of-frame TCR alpha sharing in monozygotic twins.

About this clonotype itself: Antigen: not known.

TCRdb itself ran the 5' RACE reads through MiXCR, one entry per CDR3 protein. Of 350,000 or so distinct CDR3 sequences in the sample, 12% were seen once. Trimming cost V 7 bases and J 4 bases, with 13 bases left between them. CDR1 and CDR2 from the germline V gene are SQVTM and ANQGSEA. The CDR3 contains 12 residues. This sample was shared with a second study, whose subject was yellow fever vaccine responses in identical twins.

V usage is TRBV29-1 and J usage is TRBJ1-2; no clear D gene. The sequenced sample consisted of CD8+ T cells sorted from blood. This sequence originates from a woman between 18 and 29 years old in good health. CDR3 in amino acids: CSDYRAPYGYTF. CDR3 DNA: TGCAGCGACTACCGGGCCCCCTATGGCTACACCTTC. Variable domain in full (rest from reference TRBV29-1 and TRBJ1-2): SAVISQKPSRDICQRGTSLTIQCQVDSQVTMMFWYRQQPGQSLTLIATANQGSEATYESGFVIDKFPISRPNLTFSTLTVSNMSPEDSSIYLCSDYRAPYGYTFGSGTRLTVV.